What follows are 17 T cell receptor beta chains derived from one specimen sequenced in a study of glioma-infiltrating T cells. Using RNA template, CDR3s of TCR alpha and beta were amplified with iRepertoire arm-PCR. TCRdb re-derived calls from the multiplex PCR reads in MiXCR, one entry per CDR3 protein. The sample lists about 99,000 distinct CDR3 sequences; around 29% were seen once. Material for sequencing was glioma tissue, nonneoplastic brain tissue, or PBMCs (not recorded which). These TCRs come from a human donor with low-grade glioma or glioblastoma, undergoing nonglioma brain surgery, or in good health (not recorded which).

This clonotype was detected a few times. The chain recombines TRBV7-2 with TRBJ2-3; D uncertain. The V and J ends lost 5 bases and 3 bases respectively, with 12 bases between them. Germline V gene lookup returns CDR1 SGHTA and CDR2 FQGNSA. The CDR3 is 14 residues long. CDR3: CASSTLPGTDTQYF. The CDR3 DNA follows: TGTGCCAGCAGCACCCTACCCGGGACAGATACGCAGTATTTT.

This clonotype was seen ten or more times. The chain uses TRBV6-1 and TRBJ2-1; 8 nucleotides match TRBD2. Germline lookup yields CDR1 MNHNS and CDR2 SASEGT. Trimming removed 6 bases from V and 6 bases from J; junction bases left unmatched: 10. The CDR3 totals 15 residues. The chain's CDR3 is CASSLTGGLANEQFF. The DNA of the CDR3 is TGTGCCAGCAGCCTTACGGGGGGGCTTGCCAATGAGCAGTTCTTC.

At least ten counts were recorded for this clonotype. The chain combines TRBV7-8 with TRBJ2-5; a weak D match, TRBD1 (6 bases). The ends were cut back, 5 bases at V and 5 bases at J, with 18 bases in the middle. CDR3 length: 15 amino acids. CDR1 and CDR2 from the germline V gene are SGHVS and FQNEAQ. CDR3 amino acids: CASSPLWGQGETQYF. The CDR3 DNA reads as TGTGCCAGCAGCCCTCTATGGGGGCAGGGGGAGACCCAGTACTTC.

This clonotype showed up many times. CDR3 protein: CASSWDTSSYNEQFF. For the CDR3, the DNA is TGTGCCAGCAGCTGGGACACTTCCTCCTACAATGAGCAGTTCTTC. J is TRBJ2-1 and V is TRBV7-3; a weak D match, TRBD1 (6 bases). Trimming pared 4 bases from V and 0 bases from J, leaving 10 bases between. The CDR3 covers 15 residues. Germline V gene data show CDR1 as SGHTA and CDR2 as FQGTGA.

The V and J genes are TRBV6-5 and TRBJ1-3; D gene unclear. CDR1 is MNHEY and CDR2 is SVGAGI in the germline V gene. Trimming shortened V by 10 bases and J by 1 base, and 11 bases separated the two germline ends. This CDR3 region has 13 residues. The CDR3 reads CAIRSASGNTIYF. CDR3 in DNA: TGTGCCATCAGGAGCGCGTCTGGAAACACCATATATTTT.

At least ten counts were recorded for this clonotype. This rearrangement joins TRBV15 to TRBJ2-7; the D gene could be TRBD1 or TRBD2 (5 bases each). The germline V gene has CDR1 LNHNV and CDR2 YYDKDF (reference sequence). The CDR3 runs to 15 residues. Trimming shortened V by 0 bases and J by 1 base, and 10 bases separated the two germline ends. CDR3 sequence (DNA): TGTGCCACCAGCAGAGATCTTGGGGGTTCCTACGAGCAGTACTTC. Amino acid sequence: CATSRDLGGSYEQYF.

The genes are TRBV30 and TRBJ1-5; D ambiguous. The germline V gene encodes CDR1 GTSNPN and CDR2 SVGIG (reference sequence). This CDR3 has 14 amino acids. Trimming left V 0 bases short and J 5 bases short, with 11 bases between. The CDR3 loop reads CAWSVAGRDQPQHF. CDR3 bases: TGTGCCTGGAGTGTTGCTGGGAGGGATCAGCCCCAGCATTTT.

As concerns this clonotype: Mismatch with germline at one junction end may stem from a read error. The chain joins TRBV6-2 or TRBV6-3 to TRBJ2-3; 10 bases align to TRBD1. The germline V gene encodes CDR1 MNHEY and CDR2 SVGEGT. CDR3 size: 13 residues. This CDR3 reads CDSRDRGTGTQYF. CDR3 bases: TGTGACAGCAGGGACAGGGGTACAGGTACGCAGTATTTT.

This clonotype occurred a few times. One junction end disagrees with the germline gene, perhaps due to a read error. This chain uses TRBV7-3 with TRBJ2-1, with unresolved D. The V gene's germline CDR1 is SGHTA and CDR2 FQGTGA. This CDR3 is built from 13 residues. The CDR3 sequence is CASSLTWANEQFF. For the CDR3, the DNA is TGTGCCAGCAGTTTAACGTGGGCGAATGAGCAGTTCTTC.

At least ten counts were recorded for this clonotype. CDR3 residues: CASSLLWTREDEAFF. The CDR3 region has the DNA TGTGCCAGCAGTTTATTATGGACGCGGGAGGATGAAGCTTTCTTT. The V gene is TRBV27, the J gene TRBJ1-1; D remains unclear. The germline V and J ends were trimmed by 1 base and 7 bases, with 16 bases remaining between them. CDR1 and CDR2 (germline): MNHEY, SMNVEV (reference sequence). The CDR3 runs to 15 residues.

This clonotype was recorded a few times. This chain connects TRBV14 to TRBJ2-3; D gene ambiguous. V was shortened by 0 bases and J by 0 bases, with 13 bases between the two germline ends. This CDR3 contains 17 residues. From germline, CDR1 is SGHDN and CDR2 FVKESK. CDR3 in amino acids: CASSQDRSPSSTDTQYF. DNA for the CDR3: TGTGCCAGCAGCCAAGATAGGAGCCCATCTAGCACAGATACGCAGTATTTT.

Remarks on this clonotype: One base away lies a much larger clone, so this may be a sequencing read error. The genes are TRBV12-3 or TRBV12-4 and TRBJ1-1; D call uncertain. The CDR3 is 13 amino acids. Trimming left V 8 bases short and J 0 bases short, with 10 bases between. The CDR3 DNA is TGTGCCAGCCATTTAACCATGAACACTGAAGCTTTCTTT. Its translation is CASHLTMNTEAFF.

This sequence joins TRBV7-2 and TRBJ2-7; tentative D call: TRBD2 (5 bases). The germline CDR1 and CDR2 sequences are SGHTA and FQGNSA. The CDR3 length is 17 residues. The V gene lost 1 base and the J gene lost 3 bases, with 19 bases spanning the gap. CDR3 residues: CASSLGAGPSRDYEQYF. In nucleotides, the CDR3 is TGTGCCAGCAGCTTAGGGGCAGGACCCTCGAGGGACTACGAGCAGTACTTC.

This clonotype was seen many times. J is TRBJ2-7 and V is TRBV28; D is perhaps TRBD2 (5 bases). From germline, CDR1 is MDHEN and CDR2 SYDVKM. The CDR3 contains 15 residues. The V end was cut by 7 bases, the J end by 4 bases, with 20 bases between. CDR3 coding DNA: TGTGCCAGCACCTTAGGAGGCGTTCCTACATACGAGCAGTACTTC. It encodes CASTLGGVPTYEQYF.

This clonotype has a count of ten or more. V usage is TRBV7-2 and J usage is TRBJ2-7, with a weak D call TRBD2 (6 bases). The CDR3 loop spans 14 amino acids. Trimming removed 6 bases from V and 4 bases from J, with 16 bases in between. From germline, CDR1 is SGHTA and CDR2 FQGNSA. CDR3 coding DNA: TGTGCCAGCAGTCGAGCGTCTGGGAGGTACGAGCAGTACTTC. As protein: CASSRASGRYEQYF.

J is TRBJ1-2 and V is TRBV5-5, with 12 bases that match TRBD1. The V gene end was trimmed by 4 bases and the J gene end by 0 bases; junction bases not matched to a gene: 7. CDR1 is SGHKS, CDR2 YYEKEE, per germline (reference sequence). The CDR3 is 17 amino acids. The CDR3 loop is CASSGSGQGASNYGYTF. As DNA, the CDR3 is TGTGCCAGCAGCGGATCGGGACAGGGGGCCTCTAACTATGGCTACACCTTC.

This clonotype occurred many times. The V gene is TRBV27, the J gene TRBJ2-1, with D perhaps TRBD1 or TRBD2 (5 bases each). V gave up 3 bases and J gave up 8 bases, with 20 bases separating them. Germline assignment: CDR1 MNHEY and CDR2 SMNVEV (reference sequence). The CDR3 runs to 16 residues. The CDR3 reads CASSLWDPRQVDEQFF. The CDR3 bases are TGTGCCAGCAGTTTGTGGGACCCCCGACAAGTCGATGAGCAGTTCTTC.